These 30 T cell receptor beta chains originate from one sample sequenced in a study of shared clonotypes between healthy human individuals. Repertoires were generated with immunoSEQ multiplex PCR, while TCRdb's copy carries only in-frame clones and drops some. The sample shows approximately 2,200,000 clones, roughly 91% of them seen only once. Positively selected for CCR7, the CD45RO-negative cells used as naive CD8 cells excluded terminally differentiated effector memory CD45RA+ cells. What was sequenced was naive CD8+ T cells from PBMCs. The receptors were gathered from a man between 18 and 29 years old in good health. Some clones in this sample may be carry-over from other donors' samples.

As regards this clone: Other DNA sequences from this sample encode an identical CDR3 as well. The chain links TRBV9 to TRBJ1-3; D perhaps matches TRBD1 (6 bases). Germline V gene lookup returns CDR1 SGDLS and CDR2 YYNGEE. CDR3 length: 15 residues. The ends were cut back, 0 bases at V and 0 bases at J, with 7 bases in the middle. The CDR3 loop reads CASSVGGGSGNTIYF. The CDR3 coding sequence is TGTGCCAGCAGCGTAGGAGGGGGCTCTGGAAACACCATATATTTT.

DNA for the CDR3: TGTGCCAGGGGGTATCAGTATGGCTACACCTTC. Translated: CARGYQYGYTF. V usage is TRBV30 and J usage is TRBJ1-2; tentative D call: TRBD1 (6 bases). Germline V lookup: CDR1 GTSNPN, CDR2 SVGIG (reference sequence). Trimming shortened V by 8 bases and J by 5 bases, and 12 bases separated the two germline ends. The CDR3 is made up of 11 amino acids.

J is TRBJ2-5 and V is TRBV18, with TRBD1 identical over 9 bases. This CDR3 region has 16 residues. V shed 3 bases, J shed 2 bases, and the junction held 7 bases outside the gene matches. Germline V gives CDR1 KGHSH, CDR2 LQKENI. The DNA for the CDR3 is TGTGCCAGCTCACCCACCGGGACAGGGTTTCAAGAGACCCAGTACTTC. Amino acid sequence: CASSPTGTGFQETQYF.

A word on this clone: One end of the junction is discordant with germline, which a read error may explain. The rearrangement joins TRBV19 to TRBJ2-1; D gene unclear. Germline values: CDR1 LNHDA, CDR2 SQIVND (reference sequence). The CDR3 length is 13 residues. Here the CDR3 DNA reads TGTGCCAGTAGTATTTTCTCCCACAATGAGCAGTTCTTC. Amino acids: CASSIFSHNEQFF.

This chain uses TRBV7-9 with TRBJ2-3; the D gene is possibly TRBD2 (7 bases). V was trimmed by 5 bases and J by 1 base, leaving 13 bases between them. Germline V gene data show CDR1 as SEHNR and CDR2 as FQNEAQ (reference sequence). The CDR3 consists of 15 residues. For the CDR3, the DNA is TGTGCCAGCAGCGCGGGGGCCTTGGGCACAGATACGCAGTATTTT. As protein: CASSAGALGTDTQYF.

V is TRBV9 and J is TRBJ1-5; unclear D gene. Trimming removed 2 bases at V and 4 bases at J, with 13 bases between. The germline V gene encodes CDR1 SGDLS and CDR2 YYNGEE. The CDR3 length is 15 residues. The CDR3 spells CASSVGPGVNQPQHF. CDR3 DNA sequence: TGTGCCAGCAGCGTTGGGCCAGGAGTAAATCAGCCCCAGCATTTT.

The chain links TRBV4-2 to TRBJ2-1; D is undetermined. The length of the CDR3 is 18 residues. The germline V gene has CDR1 LGHNA and CDR2 YNFKEQ. The V and J ends lost 1 base and 0 bases respectively, with 16 bases between them. CDR3 nucleotide sequence: TGTGCCAGCAGCCAAGTAATCGGCCGGGTAGACTCCTACAATGAGCAGTTCTTC. It is translated as CASSQVIGRVDSYNEQFF.

The rearrangement joins TRBV4-1 to TRBJ2-3; tentative D call: TRBD2 (6 bases). This CDR3 is 17 amino acids long. The germline V and J ends were trimmed by 4 bases and 0 bases, with 17 bases remaining between them. CDR1 MGHRA and CDR2 YSYEKL come from the germline V gene. The CDR3 is CASSRNIADASTDTQYF. CDR3 nucleotides: TGCGCCAGCAGCCGGAATATAGCGGATGCTAGCACAGATACGCAGTATTTT.

This rearrangement joins TRBV13 to TRBJ2-7; 9 bases agree with TRBD1. Losses at the gene ends were 5 bases for V and 5 bases for J; bases not matched to a gene: 7. CDR1 and CDR2 from the germline V gene are PRHDT and FYEKMQ (reference sequence). The CDR3 is 14 amino acids. The CDR3 here is CASSNGTGLHEQYF. In nucleotides, the CDR3 is TGTGCCAGCAGCAACGGGACAGGGCTGCACGAGCAGTACTTC.

Regarding this clone: Other DNA sequences in the sample encode the same CDR3. This chain joins TRBV4-3 and TRBJ2-7, with D perhaps TRBD1 or TRBD2 (5 bases each). The ends were cut back, 1 base at V and 3 bases at J, with 7 bases in the middle. The CDR3 contains 13 residues. The germline CDR1 and CDR2 sequences are LGHNA and YSLEER. The CDR3 DNA is TGCGCCAGCAGCCAAGGAGGGGTCTACGAGCAGTACTTC. It encodes CASSQGGVYEQYF.

The count of this clone is one. The chain recombines TRBV15 with TRBJ2-3, with 10 nucleotides matching TRBD2. The germline V gene has CDR1 LNHNV and CDR2 YYDKDF (reference sequence). The ends lost 3 bases at V and 0 bases at J; junction bases unmatched: 3. The CDR3 spans 16 residues. The CDR3 nucleotides are TGTGCCACCAGCAGCGATAGCGGGGGGAGCACAGATACGCAGTATTTT. Its translation is CATSSDSGGSTDTQYF.

CDR3 residues: CASSLGRDSYEQYF. CDR3 sequence (DNA): TGTGCCAGCAGCTTAGGCAGGGACAGCTACGAGCAGTACTTC. This chain connects TRBV7-8 to TRBJ2-7, with 7 bases that match TRBD1. Germline V gene lookup returns CDR1 SGHVS and CDR2 FQNEAQ. This CDR3 spans 14 amino acids. The V segment lost 1 base and the J segment 3 bases; nucleotides outside the gene matches: 3.

Only one count was recorded for this clone. This chain connects TRBV11-2 to TRBJ2-5, with TRBD2 identical over 7 bases. The CDR3 extends over 17 amino acids. V lost 4 bases to trimming and J lost 3 bases; unmatched junction nucleotides: 14. Germline CDR1 SGHAT, CDR2 FQNNGV. The CDR3 region is CASSSKARLAPEETQYF. Written as DNA, the CDR3 is TGTGCCAGCAGCTCAAAGGCTCGACTAGCACCAGAAGAGACCCAGTACTTC. Combining the CDR3 with reference TRBV11-2 and TRBJ2-5 gives the whole variable domain EAGVAQSPRYKIIEKRQSVAFWCNPISGHATLYWYQQILGQGPKLLIQFQNNGVVDDSQLPKDRFSAERLKGVDSTLKIQPAKLEDSAVYLCASSSKARLAPEETQYFGPGTRLLVL.

The CDR3 sequence is CASSAPKLAGDEQYF. The CDR3 nucleotides are TGTGCCAGCAGCGCCCCGAAACTAGCGGGAGACGAGCAGTACTTC. The chain combines TRBV7-2 with TRBJ2-7; 11 nucleotides match TRBD2. The germline V gene encodes CDR1 SGHTA and CDR2 FQGNSA. With 5 bases clipped from V and 5 bases from J, the junction kept 8 bases outside the gene matches. The length of the CDR3 is 15 residues.

The chain couples TRBV28 to TRBJ2-5; no clear D gene. The V and J ends lost 7 bases and 4 bases respectively, with 16 bases between them. This CDR3 has 14 residues. Germline V gene lookup returns CDR1 MDHEN and CDR2 SYDVKM. CDR3 residues: CASTPLAAVETQYF. In nucleotides, the CDR3 is TGTGCCAGCACTCCGCTGGCTGCCGTAGAGACCCAGTACTTC.

V and J are TRBV14 and TRBJ1-3; the D gene is possibly TRBD1 (5 bases). The ends were cut back, 4 bases at V and 0 bases at J, with 13 bases in the middle. The CDR3 consists of 16 residues. Germline CDR1 is SGHDN and CDR2 is FVKESK. CDR3 region: CASSPFRAHSGNTIYF. Written as DNA, the CDR3 is TGTGCCAGCAGCCCGTTCAGGGCCCACTCTGGAAACACCATATATTTT.

The chain links TRBV19 to TRBJ1-5; TRBD1 aligns across 8 bases. The length of the CDR3 is 13 residues. J lost 13 bases, V lost 6 bases, and 11 bases had no gene match. CDR1 is LNHDA and CDR2 is SQIVND in the germline V gene (reference sequence). CDR3 DNA sequence: TGTGCCAGTAGCGTACGAGGACAGGGCGCACAGCATTTT. Its protein product is CASSVRGQGAQHF. The variable domain in full, with the rest retrieved from reference TRBV19 and TRBJ1-5, is DGGITQSPKYLFRKEGQNVTLSCEQNLNHDAMYWYRQDPGQGLRLIYYSQIVNDFQKGDIAEGYSVSREKKESFPLTVTSAQKNPTAFYLCASSVRGQGAQHFGDGTRLSIL.

This clone was detected only once. J is TRBJ1-2 and V is TRBV28; TRBD1 agrees at 11 bases. V gave up 6 bases and J gave up 7 bases; unmatched junction bases: 7. This CDR3 is 14 amino acids long. Germline-derived CDR1 and CDR2 are MDHEN and SYDVKM. The CDR3 loop reads CASSPGTGGSGYTF. In DNA, the CDR3 is TGTGCCAGCAGCCCGGGGACAGGGGGAAGTGGCTACACCTTC.

This clone is a singleton in its sample. The CDR3 spells CASSLGGLAVDYEQYF. The DNA of the CDR3 is TGCGCCAGCAGCTTGGGGGGACTAGCGGTTGACTACGAGCAGTACTTC. This chain uses TRBV5-1 with TRBJ2-7; 11 bases agree with TRBD2. This CDR3 has 16 residues. Trimming cost V 0 bases and J 3 bases; bases outside gene matches: 5. CDR1 SGHRS and CDR2 YFSETQ come from the germline V gene.

This clone was observed a single time. The chain joins TRBV11-1 to TRBJ2-7; D gene ambiguous. The V end lost 2 bases, the J end lost 6 bases, and 14 bases lay between the germline ends. The germline gives CDR1 SGHAT, CDR2 FQDESV (reference sequence). The CDR3 has 14 residues. The CDR3 reads CASSLLDDSSEQYF. The CDR3 bases are TGTGCCAGCAGCTTACTGGACGATAGCTCCGAGCAGTACTTC.

V usage is TRBV27 and J usage is TRBJ2-7; 7 bases align to TRBD2. V lost 2 bases and J lost 3; bases outside the gene matches: 7. This CDR3 contains 15 residues. CDR1 is MNHEY, CDR2 SMNVEV, per germline (reference sequence). CDR3 in DNA: TGTGCCAGCAGTTTAGCCCCGGGAGGAAACTACGAGCAGTACTTC. It encodes CASSLAPGGNYEQYF.

The chain links TRBV5-1 to TRBJ2-1; the D is unclear. The V gene's germline CDR1 is SGHRS and CDR2 YFSETQ. Trimming took off 0 bases at V and 9 bases at J, with 10 bases between the two ends. This CDR3 spans 13 amino acids. DNA for the CDR3: TGCGCCAGCAGCTTGGACAGAGCTCCTGAGCAGTTCTTC. Translating it yields CASSLDRAPEQFF.

This chain links TRBV29-1 with TRBJ2-3, with D uncertain. In germline, CDR1 is SQVTM, CDR2 ANQGSEA. This CDR3 spans 15 amino acids. Trimming stripped 0 bases from V and 2 bases from J, with 12 bases between. The CDR3 bases are TGCAGCGTTGAAGACTCCCACTCGGACACAGATACGCAGTATTTT. Its translation: CSVEDSHSDTDTQYF.

This sequence joins TRBV29-1 and TRBJ2-1; unclear D gene. V was pared by 4 bases and J by 2 bases, with 12 bases between. This CDR3 comprises 14 residues. Germline CDR1 and CDR2: SQVTM and ANQGSEA. CDR3 nucleotides: TGCAGCGTTGTCCCCCGGACGGCCTACAATGAGCAGTTCTTC. Its protein is CSVVPRTAYNEQFF.

The J gene is TRBJ1-6, the V gene TRBV6-1; 7 bases agree with TRBD1. CDR1 is MNHNS and CDR2 is SASEGT in the germline V gene. V trimming: 6 bases; J trimming: 10 bases; junction bases outside the gene matches: 12. The CDR3 sequence is 15 residues long. The CDR3 region is CASRETGMSVSPLHF. The CDR3 DNA reads as TGTGCCAGCAGGGAGACAGGGATGAGTGTCTCACCCCTCCACTTT.

This chain connects TRBV2 to TRBJ2-7, with TRBD2 as a possible D gene (6 bases). Germline V lookup: CDR1 SNHLY, CDR2 FYNNEI. The CDR3 loop spans 16 amino acids. Between the trimmed V and J ends, which lost 2 bases and 0 bases, there was a span of 14 bases. This chain's CDR3 is CASSENKRRGSYEQYF. The DNA for the CDR3 is TGTGCCAGCAGTGAAAATAAGCGGAGGGGCTCCTACGAGCAGTACTTC.

This clone is a singleton in its sample. This sequence joins TRBV9 and TRBJ2-2; the D gene is possibly TRBD2 (5 bases). Germline V gene data show CDR1 as SGDLS and CDR2 as YYNGEE. The CDR3 covers 15 residues. The V gene lost 2 bases and the J gene lost 4 bases, with 12 bases spanning the gap. CDR3 in amino acids: CASSVRDLVTGELFF. The CDR3 region has the DNA TGTGCCAGCAGCGTTCGGGATCTGGTCACCGGGGAGCTGTTTTTT. Full variable domain (remainder filled in from reference TRBV9 and TRBJ2-2): DSGVTQTPKHLITATGQRVTLRCSPRSGDLSVYWYQQSLDQGLQFLIQYYNGEERAKGNILERFSAQQFPDLHSELNLSSLELGDSALYFCASSVRDLVTGELFFGEGSRLTVL.

This chain connects TRBV28 to TRBJ2-7; D tentatively reads TRBD1 or TRBD2 (5 bases each). Between the trimmed V and J ends, which lost 6 bases and 3 bases, there was a span of 15 bases. This CDR3 contains 14 residues. The V gene's germline CDR1 is MDHEN and CDR2 SYDVKM. CDR3 amino acids: CASRRGPSDYEQYF. CDR3 in DNA: TGTGCCAGCAGACGGGGCCCCTCGGACTACGAGCAGTACTTC.

CDR3 sequence (DNA): TGTGCCAGCAGCTTAGGGGGCTACTGGTACAATGAGCAGTTCTTC. Translating gives CASSLGGYWYNEQFF. This chain connects TRBV11-3 to TRBJ2-1, with D possibly TRBD1 on 5 matching bases. This CDR3 is built from 15 residues. Trimming cost V 1 base and J 4 bases, with 11 bases left between them. Germline V gives CDR1 SGHNT, CDR2 YENEEA.

The CDR3 is CASSTYTSGSSYNEQFF. In DNA, the CDR3 is TGTGCCAGCAGTACCTATACTAGCGGGAGCTCCTACAATGAGCAGTTCTTC. This chain connects TRBV11-2 to TRBJ2-1; 11 bases agree with TRBD2. This CDR3 region has 17 residues. Germline loops: CDR1 SGHAT, CDR2 FQNNGV. The junction had 7 bases not matched to a gene; V was cut back by 6 bases and J by 0 bases.